This T cell receptor (beta chain) was identified during a study of identical twins. V lost 8 bases to trimming and J lost 12 bases; unmatched junction nucleotides: 4. Germline CDR1 and CDR2: MNHEY and SVGEGT. The CDR3 spans 11 residues. Whole-study findings and limits: Sharing of beta out-of-frame sequences by twins showed a weaker excess.

Only healthy Caucasians were enrolled as donors. TCRdb itself ran the 5' RACE reads through MiXCR, one entry per CDR3 protein. The sample contains roughly 720,000 distinct CDR3 sequences, around a sixth of which appear only once. This clonotype was observed a few times. The antigen is not known. This sample also belongs to another study, concerning T cells expressing NK-cell markers. As that study records: Four donors showed these clonotypes also leading the CD3+CD56-NKG2C+ fraction.

The chain is built from TRBV6-2 or TRBV6-3 and TRBJ2-1, with 10 bases identical to TRBD1. The source material was PBMCs. The sequence was collected from a woman aged 18 to 35 in good health. Here the CDR3 reads CASRQGAGQFF. CDR3 DNA: TGTGCCAGCCGACAGGGGGCTGGGCAGTTCTTC.